This T cell receptor beta chain was recorded in a study of CD8 T cells in Susac syndrome. Sequencing of TCR beta drew on CD8+ and CD4+ T cells from blood. V was trimmed by 0 bases and J by 7 bases, leaving 13 bases between them. Germline V gives CDR1 LGHNA, CDR2 YSLEER. The CDR3 contains 15 residues. Random hexamers were used to reverse transcribe the RNA input (roughly 0.5 to 1 ug). With immunoSEQ multiplex PCR, TCR beta CDR3 was amplified across 54 Vbeta and 13 Jbeta. TCRdb redid the calling of the immunoSEQ multiplex PCR reads with MiXCR, one entry per CDR3 protein. The sample records tens of thousands of distinct CDR3 sequences, roughly 95% being singletons.

The V and J genes are TRBV4-3 and TRBJ1-5, with a weak D call TRBD1 (5 bases). The sample was CD8+ T cells from PBMCs. The origin of this receptor is a human donor with Susac syndrome. The CDR3 DNA follows: TGCGCCAGCAGCCAAGAATATGGCAGGGCCCAGCCCCAGCATTTT. Amino acid sequence: CASSQEYGRAQPQHF.